The clone carrying this TCR beta chain has at least ten counts. UMIs and a universal primer site were added when TCR cDNA was made by 5'RACE template switching. Using its own MiXCR run on the 5' RACE reads, TCRdb lists one record per CDR3 protein. The repertoire has 200,000 to 300,000 distinct CDR3 sequences, 6% to 8% of them found once; the top ten carry roughly 1%. This CDR3 spans 12 amino acids. The V gene lost 5 bases and the J gene lost 5 bases, with 6 bases spanning the gap. CDR1 is MRHNA and CDR2 is SNTAGT in the germline V gene. The data are from a study of T cells after yellow fever vaccination. Study summary: Some fractions had low cell numbers, and these were prepared with SMART-Seq v4 Ultra Low Input.

The receptor was derived from a man aged 25-40 years who received the YFV17D yellow fever vaccine. This chain links TRBV6-4 with TRBJ2-2, with D perhaps TRBD1 (5 bases). Here the sequenced sample was CD4+ T cells sorted from PBMCs, taken on the day of the yellow fever booster vaccination. Here the CDR3 reads CASSSGTGELFF. Here the CDR3 DNA reads TGTGCCAGCAGTTCAGGGACCGGGGAGCTGTTTTTT.